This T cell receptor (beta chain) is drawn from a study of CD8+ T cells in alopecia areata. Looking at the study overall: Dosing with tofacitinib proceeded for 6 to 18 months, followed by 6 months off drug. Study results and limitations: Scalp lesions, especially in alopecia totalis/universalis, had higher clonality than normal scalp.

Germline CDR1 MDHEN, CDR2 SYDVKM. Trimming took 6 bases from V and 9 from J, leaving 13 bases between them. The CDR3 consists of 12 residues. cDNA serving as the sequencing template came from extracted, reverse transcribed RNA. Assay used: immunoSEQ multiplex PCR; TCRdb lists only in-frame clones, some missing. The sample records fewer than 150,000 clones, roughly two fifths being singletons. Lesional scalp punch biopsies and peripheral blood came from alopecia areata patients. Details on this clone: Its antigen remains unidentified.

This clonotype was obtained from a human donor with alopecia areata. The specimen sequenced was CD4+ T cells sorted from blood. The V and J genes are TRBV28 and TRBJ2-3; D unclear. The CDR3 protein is CASSPWPPTQYF. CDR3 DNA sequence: TGTGCCAGCAGCCCATGGCCGCCCACGCAGTATTTT. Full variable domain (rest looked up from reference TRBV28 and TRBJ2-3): DVKVTQSSRYLVKRTGEKVFLECVQDMDHENMFWYRQDPGLGLRLIYFSYDVKMKEKGDIPEGYSVSREKKERFSLILESASTNQTSMYLCASSPWPPTQYFGPGTRLTVL.